These 27 T cell receptor beta chains were sequenced from one sample in a study of T-cell memory formation after mild COVID-19. TCRdb redid the calling of the 5' RACE reads with MiXCR, one entry per CDR3 protein. The data contain some 300,000 distinct CDR3 sequences, 15% to 20% of them singletons. Sequenced: PBMCs or a T cell subset sorted from them (not recorded which). All receptors come from a man in his late teens or twenties who had mild COVID-19 (a few samples of this study predate the infection). Cell type and time point are not known.

This rearrangement joins TRBV5-1 to TRBJ1-1; D is possibly TRBD1 (5 bases). Germline V CDR1 and CDR2: SGHRS, YFSETQ. The CDR3 spans 14 residues. Trimming took off 1 base at V and 0 bases at J, with 7 bases between the two ends. CDR3 bases: TGCGCCAGCAGCTTGATGGGGCTGAACACTGAAGCTTTCTTT. It specifies CASSLMGLNTEAFF.

This clonotype was seen only a few times. The rearrangement uses TRBV27 and TRBJ2-5, with D unresolved. CDR1 and CDR2 (germline): MNHEY, SMNVEV (reference sequence). The CDR3 runs to 13 residues. The V and J ends lost 4 bases and 5 bases respectively, with 11 bases between them. CDR3 sequence: CASSWFKGETQYF. The CDR3 region has the DNA TGTGCCAGCAGTTGGTTCAAGGGCGAGACCCAGTACTTC.

This clonotype was counted only a few times. The chain couples TRBV7-8 to TRBJ2-3, with unresolved D. CDR1 is SGHVS, CDR2 FQNEAQ, per germline. Trimming pared 6 bases from V and 11 bases from J, leaving 15 bases between. CDR3 length: 12 amino acids. CDR3 coding DNA: TGTGCCAGCAGTTCCCCCCCTGGATGGCAGTATTTT. This sequence encodes CASSSPPGWQYF.

In its sample, this clonotype was seen a few times. V is TRBV6-7 and J is TRBJ2-5; D gene ambiguous. TRBV6-7 is recorded as an ORF, its role being uncertain. The V end was cut by 4 bases, the J end by 1 base, with 7 bases between. The CDR3 contains 13 residues. CDR3 region: CASSSSSQETQYF. The CDR3 DNA reads TGTGCCAGCAGTTCCAGCTCCCAAGAGACCCAGTACTTC.

The chain has TRBV7-6 and TRBJ2-7; D gene ambiguous. The CDR3 totals 13 residues. Germline V gives CDR1 SGHVS, CDR2 FNYEAQ. V lost 3 bases and J lost 3, with 9 bases in between. The CDR3 region has the DNA TGTGCCAGCAGCTTGAACACCCTCTACGAGCAGTACGTC. It specifies CASSLNTLYEQYV.

This chain links TRBV5-1 with TRBJ2-1, with 9 bases aligning to TRBD2. CDR1 is SGHRS and CDR2 is YFSETQ in the germline V gene. This CDR3 is built from 15 residues. The junction had 3 bases not matched to a gene; V was cut back by 0 bases and J by 5 bases. The CDR3 loop is CASSLASGGHNEQFF. The CDR3 DNA is TGCGCCAGCAGCTTGGCCAGCGGGGGGCACAATGAGCAGTTCTTC. The full variable domain, in which reference TRBV5-1 and TRBJ2-1 provide the parts outside the CDR3, is KAGVTQTPRYLIKTRGQQVTLSCSPISGHRSVSWYQQTPGQGLQFLFEYFSETQRNKGNFPGRFSGRQFSNSRSEMNVSTLELGDSALYLCASSLASGGHNEQFFGPGTRLTVL.

The V call is TRBV12-3 or TRBV12-4, the J call TRBJ2-6; D unclear. V lost 3 bases to trimming and J lost 0 bases, with 3 bases between them. The CDR3 is 14 residues long. For the CDR3, the DNA is TGTGCCAGCAGTTTGGGCTCTGGGGCCAACGTCCTGACTTTC. Protein: CASSLGSGANVLTF.

The chain combines TRBV7-9 with TRBJ2-1; D remains unclear. The CDR3 is made up of 13 amino acids. Germline CDR1 reads SEHNR; CDR2 reads FQNEAQ (reference sequence). Between the trimmed V and J ends, which lost 1 base and 8 bases, there was a span of 9 bases. The CDR3 sequence: CASSLGPRDEQFF. The CDR3 nucleotides are TGTGCCAGCAGCTTAGGTCCCCGGGATGAGCAGTTCTTC.

The sample holds a few counts of this clonotype. V gene TRBV27 combines with J gene TRBJ1-6; D not resolved. CDR3 length: 13 amino acids. The ends were cut back, 4 bases at V and 9 bases at J, with 10 bases in the middle. Looked up from germline, CDR1 is MNHEY and CDR2 is SMNVEV (reference sequence). The CDR3 region is CASSWNSRSPLHF. The CDR3 DNA follows: TGTGCCAGCAGTTGGAACAGTCGTTCACCCCTCCACTTT.

This clonotype was observed a handful of times. The chain carries TRBV12-3 or TRBV12-4 and TRBJ1-2; a weak D match, TRBD1 (5 bases). This CDR3 contains 13 residues. Trimming removed 2 bases at V and 6 bases at J, with 10 bases between. The CDR3 is CASSLLAGNGYTF. The CDR3 DNA follows: TGTGCCAGCAGTTTATTGGCAGGGAATGGCTACACCTTC.

This clonotype was recorded a few times. V usage is TRBV6-2 or TRBV6-3 and J usage is TRBJ1-2, with TRBD1 as a possible D gene (5 bases). Trimming removed 2 bases from V and 4 bases from J, with 17 bases in between. The CDR3 spans 16 residues. The germline V gene has CDR1 MNHEY and CDR2 SVGEGT. The CDR3 reads CASSYTQGGSGYGYTF. CDR3 DNA sequence: TGTGCCAGCAGTTACACCCAGGGAGGATCGGGCTATGGCTACACCTTC.

J is TRBJ1-1 and V is TRBV12-3 or TRBV12-4, with a possible D match to TRBD1 (6 bases). The CDR3 extends over 14 amino acids. Deletions cut 3 bases from V and 3 bases from J, with 11 bases between. CDR3 bases: TGTGCCAGCAGTTTCAAGGGGGGGTACACTGAAGCTTTCTTT. Translation: CASSFKGGYTEAFF.

The chain is built from TRBV7-8 and TRBJ2-5; D is perhaps TRBD1 (6 bases). This CDR3 comprises 13 residues. CDR1 SGHVS and CDR2 FQNEAQ come from the germline V gene. With 5 bases removed from V and 5 bases from J, the gap between germline ends came to 12 bases. The CDR3 protein is CASSQDSRETQYF. The CDR3 nucleotides are TGTGCCAGCAGCCAGGACAGCCGGGAGACCCAGTACTTC.

The chain couples TRBV7-7 to TRBJ2-2; TRBD1 aligns across 9 bases. The CDR3 totals 15 residues. Germline-derived CDR1 and CDR2 are SSHAT and FNYEAQ (reference sequence). Trimming took 1 base from V and 6 from J; bases not matched to a gene: 3. CDR3: CASSLEDRGSGELFF. CDR3 DNA sequence: TGTGCCAGCAGCTTAGAGGACAGGGGTTCCGGGGAGCTGTTTTTT.

This clonotype was counted only a few times. The chain employs TRBV9 and TRBJ1-2, with D hard to call. The germline V gene has CDR1 SGDLS and CDR2 YYNGEE. Trimming shortened V by 4 bases and J by 2 bases, and 9 bases separated the two germline ends. The CDR3 runs 13 residues. CDR3 DNA: TGTGCCAGCAGCTCCTCGGGGAACTATGGCTACACCTTC. This codes for CASSSSGNYGYTF.

The CDR3 is CASRRGTGLSTDTQYF. In DNA, the CDR3 is TGTGCCAGCAGGAGAGGGACAGGCCTTAGCACAGATACGCAGTATTTT. V is TRBV9 and J is TRBJ2-3; 8 positions match TRBD1. The V gene end was trimmed by 5 bases and the J gene end by 0 bases; junction bases not matched to a gene: 8. This CDR3 spans 16 amino acids. The germline V gene has CDR1 SGDLS and CDR2 YYNGEE.

This clonotype was observed a handful of times. The chain has TRBV12-3 or TRBV12-4 and TRBJ2-7; 8 bases map to TRBD1. Trimming at V came to 4 bases and at J to 7 bases, leaving 12 bases not matched to a gene. CDR3 length: 15 amino acids. The CDR3 DNA reads TGTGCCAGCAGTTCGAGACGGGACAGGCTAAGGGAGCAGTACTTC. This sequence encodes CASSSRRDRLREQYF.

This clonotype was found a few times. V usage is TRBV5-1 and J usage is TRBJ2-5; D is undetermined. CDR3 size: 11 residues. V lost 6 bases, J lost 2 bases, and 5 bases lay in between. CDR1 is SGHRS, CDR2 YFSETQ, per germline. The CDR3 sequence is CASTLQETQYF. The CDR3 DNA reads TGCGCCAGCACACTGCAAGAGACCCAGTACTTC.

In its sample, this clonotype was seen a few times. The chain carries TRBV10-3 and TRBJ2-2, with 7 bases matching TRBD2. Germline CDR1 ENHRY, CDR2 SYGVKD. The CDR3 runs to 16 residues. V gave up 4 bases and J gave up 0 bases; unmatched junction bases: 5. This CDR3 reads CAISAGAGSNTGELFF. Written as DNA, the CDR3 is TGTGCCATCAGTGCGGGAGCGGGGTCGAACACCGGGGAGCTGTTTTTT.

This clonotype was seen a handful of times. The rearrangement uses TRBV29-1 and TRBJ1-2; 10 bases fit TRBD1. The length of the CDR3 is 14 residues. Trimming took 3 bases from V and 7 from J; bases not matched to a gene: 8. Germline V gene data show CDR1 as SQVTM and CDR2 as ANQGSEA. The chain's CDR3 is CSVEGTGVPTGYTF. CDR3 DNA sequence: TGCAGCGTTGAGGGGACAGGGGTTCCCACTGGCTACACCTTC.

The gene calls are TRBV5-6 and TRBJ2-7; D is possibly TRBD2 (5 bases). CDR1 is SGHDT and CDR2 is YYEEEE in the germline V gene. The ends were cut back, 4 bases at V and 6 bases at J, with 11 bases in the middle. The CDR3 runs to 12 residues. The CDR3 nucleotides are TGTGCCAGCAGCCACTCGAGGGCCGAGCAGTACTTC. It yields the protein CASSHSRAEQYF.

CDR3 residues: CASSFGGDSEKLFF. The CDR3 nucleotides are TGTGCCAGCAGCTTCGGGGGGGATAGTGAAAAACTGTTTTTT. This rearrangement joins TRBV7-2 to TRBJ1-4, with D possibly being TRBD1 (5 bases). Germline V gene lookup returns CDR1 SGHTA and CDR2 FQGNSA. This CDR3 spans 14 amino acids. Trimming took 3 bases from V and 7 from J, leaving 12 bases between them.

In this sample, this clonotype turned up a few times. The genes are TRBV29-1 and TRBJ1-1; D not certain. Trimming removed 3 bases at V and 0 bases at J, with 14 bases between. The CDR3 has 15 amino acids. The germline gives CDR1 SQVTM, CDR2 ANQGSEA. CDR3: CSVDVLGAMNTEAFF. CDR3 sequence (DNA): TGCAGCGTTGACGTTTTGGGTGCCATGAACACTGAAGCTTTCTTT.

V gene TRBV7-9 combines with J gene TRBJ1-1, with 7 bases that match TRBD1. Germline values: CDR1 SEHNR, CDR2 FQNEAQ (reference sequence). This CDR3 has 14 amino acids. J was trimmed by 10 bases and V by 4 bases; bases with no gene match: 12. The CDR3 is CASSSQEKGDRAFF. The DNA for the CDR3 is TGTGCCAGCAGCTCCCAAGAAAAGGGGGACAGAGCTTTCTTT.

This clonotype has more than one count but fewer than ten. The chain links TRBV29-1 to TRBJ2-7; D may correspond to TRBD1 or TRBD2 (6 bases each). Trimming took 7 bases from V and 5 from J, leaving 18 bases between them. CDR1 is SQVTM and CDR2 is ANQGSEA in the germline V gene. The CDR3 runs 13 residues. The CDR3 is CSGGQRGAHEQYF. The CDR3 nucleotides are TGCAGCGGAGGACAGAGGGGGGCCCACGAGCAGTACTTC.

The chain couples TRBV5-1 to TRBJ2-3; D is perhaps TRBD2 (6 bases). V shed 6 bases and J shed 4 bases, with 18 bases lying between them. This CDR3 has 15 residues. In germline, CDR1 is SGHRS, CDR2 YFSETQ. CDR3 coding DNA: TGCGCCAGCACCTTAGGGGACTCGATGGCAGATACGCAGTATTTT. The encoded protein is CASTLGDSMADTQYF.

This clonotype was counted a few times. The chain has TRBV12-3 or TRBV12-4 and TRBJ2-1, with 11 positions matching TRBD1. The length of the CDR3 is 14 residues. Unmatched junction bases numbered 6, after V lost 6 bases and J lost 8 bases. CDR3 in amino acids: CASREDRGRYEQFF. Here the CDR3 DNA reads TGTGCCAGCAGGGAGGACAGGGGGCGGTATGAGCAGTTCTTC.